This is a list of T cell receptor beta chains from one sample in a study of cytomegalovirus exposure and HLA in healthy donors. Profiled with immunoSEQ multiplex PCR; TCRdb holds only in-frame clones, not every one. The table includes 160,000 or so clones, roughly 80% detected once. Sequencing was performed on PBMCs. These receptor sequences come from a man younger than 35 in good health and CMV-seropositive. Both conserved end residues are part of each CDR3. Each record gives: CDR3 length, D gene, V gene, J gene, clone size, CDR3 protein, CDR3 DNA. A D gene is named only where the DNA matches it firmly. The size entry is marked missing in some rows and otherwise reads once, few, many or a size class.

len: 11
d_gene: .
v_gene: TRBV4-1
j_gene: TRBJ2-4
abundance: .
CDR3aa: CASSHENIQYF
CDR3nt: TGCGCCAGCAGCCACGAAAACATTCAGTACTTC

len: 16
d_gene: .
v_gene: TRBV6-5
j_gene: TRBJ1-5
abundance: once
CDR3aa: CASSYPRGGAPQPQHF
CDR3nt: TGTGCCAGCAGTTACCCAAGAGGGGGGGCGCCTCAGCCCCAGCATTTT

len: 13
d_gene: .
v_gene: TRBV6-4
j_gene: TRBJ2-1
abundance: many
CDR3aa: CASSRGQTNEQFF
CDR3nt: TGTGCCAGCAGCCGTGGACAGACCAATGAGCAGTTCTTC

len: 16
d_gene: .
v_gene: TRBV5-1
j_gene: TRBJ2-5
abundance: few
CDR3aa: CASSPGTPGAQETQYF
CDR3nt: TGCGCCAGCAGCCCCGGTACCCCCGGAGCCCAAGAGACCCAGTACTTC

len: 15
d_gene: .
v_gene: TRBV19
j_gene: TRBJ1-1
abundance: .
CDR3aa: CASSASLGGETEAFF
CDR3nt: TGTGCCAGTAGTGCCTCTCTCGGGGGGGAAACTGAAGCTTTCTTT

len: 14
d_gene: .
v_gene: TRBV7-9
j_gene: TRBJ1-4
abundance: .
CDR3aa: CASSLRGTDEKLFF
CDR3nt: TGTGCCAGCAGCTTACGGGGGACCGATGAAAAACTGTTTTTT

len: 14
d_gene: TRBD2
v_gene: TRBV13
j_gene: TRBJ2-7
abundance: .
CDR3aa: CASTQAGGIYEQYF
CDR3nt: TGTGCCAGCACCCAAGCGGGGGGTATCTACGAGCAGTACTTC

len: 12
d_gene: .
v_gene: TRBV19
j_gene: TRBJ1-2
abundance: .
CDR3aa: CASSERSYGYTF
CDR3nt: TGTGCCAGTAGTGAAAGGAGCTATGGCTACACCTTC

len: 14
d_gene: .
v_gene: TRBV9
j_gene: TRBJ2-5
abundance: .
CDR3aa: CASSRRGREETQYF
CDR3nt: TGTGCCAGCAGCAGACGAGGTAGGGAGGAGACCCAGTACTTC

len: 11
d_gene: .
v_gene: TRBV28
j_gene: TRBJ2-7
abundance: few
CDR3aa: CASKGGWEQYF
CDR3nt: TGTGCCAGCAAGGGCGGGTGGGAGCAGTACTTC

len: 13
d_gene: .
v_gene: TRBV2
j_gene: TRBJ2-5
abundance: once
CDR3aa: CASSRGIQETQYF
CDR3nt: TGTGCCAGCAGTCGGGGGATCCAAGAGACCCAGTACTTC

len: 14
d_gene: TRBD2
v_gene: TRBV4-1
j_gene: TRBJ2-7
abundance: .
CDR3aa: CASSQILAGDEQYF
CDR3nt: TGCGCCAGCAGCCAGATACTAGCGGGGGACGAGCAGTACTTC

len: 18
d_gene: .
v_gene: TRBV5-5
j_gene: TRBJ2-2
abundance: .
CDR3aa: CASSLRSSIGLSTGELFF
CDR3nt: TGTGCCAGCAGCTTGAGGAGTAGTATCGGGTTATCTACCGGGGAGCTGTTTTTT

len: 14
d_gene: .
v_gene: TRBV6-6
j_gene: TRBJ2-3
abundance: .
CDR3aa: CASSIVGATDTQYF
CDR3nt: TGTGCCAGCAGCATAGTAGGGGCCACAGATACGCAGTATTTT

len: 14
d_gene: TRBD1
v_gene: TRBV29-1
j_gene: TRBJ2-2
abundance: .
CDR3aa: CSVGGTGITGELFF
CDR3nt: TGCAGCGTTGGGGGGACAGGGATCACCGGGGAGCTGTTTTTT

len: 15
d_gene: .
v_gene: TRBV6-5
j_gene: TRBJ1-3
abundance: .
CDR3aa: CASSYGPSSGNTIYF
CDR3nt: TGTGCCAGCAGTTACGGGCCCAGCTCTGGAAACACCATATATTTT

len: 14
d_gene: .
v_gene: TRBV19
j_gene: TRBJ2-7
abundance: .
CDR3aa: CASSTLQTNYEQYF
CDR3nt: TGTGCCAGTAGTACCTTACAGACCAACTACGAGCAGTACTTC

len: 13
d_gene: .
v_gene: TRBV5-6
j_gene: TRBJ1-5
abundance: once
CDR3aa: CASSLGRGQPQHF
CDR3nt: TGTGCCAGCAGCTTGGGACGGGGTCAGCCCCAGCATTTT

len: 15
d_gene: .
v_gene: TRBV4-2
j_gene: TRBJ2-5
abundance: .
CDR3aa: CASSQNRERAETQYF
CDR3nt: TGTGCCAGCAGCCAAAATCGAGAGCGGGCCGAGACCCAGTACTTC

len: 13
d_gene: .
v_gene: TRBV2
j_gene: TRBJ1-2
abundance: .
CDR3aa: CASSDGANYGYTF
CDR3nt: TGTGCCAGCAGTGATGGGGCGAACTATGGCTACACCTTC

len: 15
d_gene: TRBD2
v_gene: TRBV5-6
j_gene: TRBJ2-3
abundance: .
CDR3aa: CASSLGLAGADTQYF
CDR3nt: TGTGCCAGCAGCTTGGGCCTAGCGGGAGCAGATACGCAGTATTTT